The next 14 T cell receptor beta chains were all read from a single sample in a study of low-dose radiotherapy and immunotherapy resistance in tumors (dated by TCRdb to 2022 to 2024). Explained via the paper, the time point label denotes: before trial treatment. The sequencer was an Illumina MiniSeq. To make first-strand cDNA, Superscript III was used along with a set of TRAV- and TRBV-specific primers so that both the TCRalpha and TCRbeta chains were covered. TCRs were amplified with Phusion for 20 PCR cycles, with a constant-region primer paired with the adapter attached to the V primers. Using fastp at Q25 and MiXCR, TCRdb reprocessed the public reads and kept productive beta chains. Every distinct CDR3 protein forms one entry, paired with its most common genes and DNA. The sample includes fewer than 95,000 distinct CDR3 sequences, with 9.4% observed a single time. The ten most abundant clones make up roughly 1% of the sample.

The starting material was PBMCs, obtained before treatment. These receptors originate from a male donor with prostate cancer.

In this sample, this clonotype turned up many times. The CDR3 loop is CASGDEGTYEQYF. CDR3 DNA: TGCGCCAGCGGGGACGAGGGGACCTACGAGCAGTACTTC. This chain links TRBV5-1 with TRBJ2-7; D may correspond to TRBD1 or TRBD2 (5 bases each). With 7 bases removed from V and 2 bases from J, the gap between germline ends came to 13 bases. CDR1 SGHRS and CDR2 YFSETQ come from the germline V gene. The CDR3 runs to 13 residues.

At least ten counts were recorded for this clonotype. The J gene is TRBJ1-2, the V gene TRBV2; a weak D match, TRBD1 (6 bases). Germline-derived CDR1 and CDR2 are SNHLY and FYNNEI. The ends were cut back, 6 bases at V and 5 bases at J, with 16 bases in the middle. The CDR3 length is 14 residues. For the CDR3, the DNA is TGTGCCAGCAGATTAAACAGGGTTGGGTATGGCTACACCTTC. Amino acid sequence: CASRLNRVGYGYTF.

This clonotype was counted many times. The rearrangement joins TRBV19 to TRBJ1-3; unclear D gene. Trimming removed 7 bases from V and 3 bases from J, with 10 bases in between. CDR1 and CDR2 (germline): LNHDA, SQIVND (reference sequence). CDR3 length: 13 amino acids. The DNA of the CDR3 is TGTGCCAGTACGGCCCCCGGTGGAAACACCATATATTTT. It yields the protein CASTAPGGNTIYF.

V is TRBV7-9 and J is TRBJ2-5; 13 bases map to TRBD2. The CDR3 is made up of 16 amino acids. Germline values: CDR1 SEHNR, CDR2 FQNEAQ (reference sequence). Trimming took 4 bases from V and 2 from J; bases not matched to a gene: 4. The CDR3 loop reads CASSSGTSGEQETQYF. CDR3 bases: TGTGCCAGCAGCTCCGGGACTAGCGGGGAACAAGAGACCCAGTACTTC.

This clonotype has more than one count but fewer than ten. This sequence joins TRBV6-8 and TRBJ2-2, with D perhaps matching TRBD2 (5 bases). The ends were cut back, 6 bases at V and 1 base at J, with 6 bases in the middle. Germline CDR1 and CDR2: MNHGY and SAAAGT. This CDR3 is built from 13 residues. CDR3 sequence (DNA): TGTGCCAGCAGCGGGGAGAACACCGGGGAGCTGTTTTTT. Translated, it gives CASSGENTGELFF.

As concerns this clonotype: This may arise from a read error, as a much more abundant clone is one base away. The chain recombines TRBV7-4 with TRBJ2-1, with TRBD2 identical over 11 bases. The germline gives CDR1 SGHVT, CDR2 SQSDAQ. This CDR3 spans 13 amino acids. J was trimmed by 9 bases and V by 10 bases; bases with no gene match: 8. The CDR3 spells CATGTSGGSEQFF. DNA of the CDR3: TGTGCCACGGGGACTAGCGGTGGTAGTGAGCAGTTCTTC.

This clonotype was detected many times. The DNA for the CDR3 is TGCAGTGCTAGTGGAGGGGGAAATTCACCCCTCCACTTT. This gives the protein CSASGGGNSPLHF. The chain has TRBV20-1 and TRBJ1-6; D is possibly TRBD1 (6 bases). This CDR3 has 13 amino acids. Germline CDR1 and CDR2: DFQATT and SNEGSKA (reference sequence). Trimming took 3 bases from V and 7 from J, leaving 10 bases between them.

The chain links TRBV27 to TRBJ2-7; 8 bases agree with TRBD1. Germline V CDR1 and CDR2: MNHEY, SMNVEV (reference sequence). Losses at the gene ends were 4 bases for V and 0 bases for J; bases not matched to a gene: 2. This CDR3 has 14 residues. The CDR3, as DNA: TGTGCCAGCAGTTGGGACAGGAGCTCCTACGAGCAGTACTTC. Amino acids: CASSWDRSSYEQYF.

This clonotype was seen at least ten times. The chain links TRBV30 to TRBJ2-3, with D perhaps TRBD1 (6 bases). The V gene lost 4 bases and the J gene lost 0 bases, with 14 bases spanning the gap. This CDR3 is built from 15 residues. CDR1 is GTSNPN, CDR2 SVGIG, per germline (reference sequence). DNA for the CDR3: TGTGCCTGGACTCTGGACAGAACTAGCACAGATACGCAGTATTTT. This encodes CAWTLDRTSTDTQYF.

This clonotype was seen ten or more times. The chain carries TRBV18 and TRBJ2-7, with D hard to call. Germline lookup yields CDR1 KGHSH and CDR2 LQKENI. V was pared by 6 bases and J by 3 bases, with 24 bases between. This CDR3 region has 17 residues. CDR3 sequence reads: CASSPSGVASPHYEQYF. DNA of the CDR3: TGTGCCAGCTCCCCCTCTGGGGTCGCTTCGCCCCACTACGAGCAGTACTTC.

This clonotype has at least ten counts. The V gene is TRBV28, the J gene TRBJ2-5, with a weak D call TRBD1 (6 bases). Trimming cost V 2 bases and J 2 bases, with 12 bases left between them. CDR3 length: 15 residues. Germline CDR1 MDHEN, CDR2 SYDVKM. The CDR3 DNA reads as TGTGCCAGCAGTTTAGAGGGACATCTACAAGAGACCCAGTACTTC. This gives the protein CASSLEGHLQETQYF.

This clonotype was recorded at least ten times. The chain recombines TRBV7-9 with TRBJ1-1, with TRBD1 identical over 8 bases. V gave up 2 bases and J gave up 3 bases; unmatched junction bases: 5. The CDR3 runs 15 residues. Per germline, CDR1 SEHNR and CDR2 FQNEAQ (reference sequence). The CDR3 loop reads CASSLRQGADTEAFF. The CDR3 region has the DNA TGTGCCAGCAGCTTACGTCAGGGGGCGGACACTGAAGCTTTCTTT.

This clonotype was recorded at least ten times. The V gene is TRBV20-1, the J gene TRBJ2-1; TRBD2 matches at 11 bases. CDR3 size: 15 residues. Germline V gives CDR1 DFQATT, CDR2 SNEGSKA (reference sequence). The V and J ends lost 1 base and 5 bases, in that order; junction bases with no gene match: 4. The CDR3 region has the DNA TGCAGTGCTAGAGGCGGGACTAGCGGTGACAATGAGCAGTTCTTC. This gives the protein CSARGGTSGDNEQFF.

A few counts support this clonotype. The chain recombines TRBV5-1 with TRBJ2-1, with 8 bases identical to TRBD2. Germline CDR1 and CDR2: SGHRS and YFSETQ. This CDR3 is 15 amino acids long. The V segment lost 2 bases and the J segment 3 bases; nucleotides outside the gene matches: 4. CDR3 in amino acids: CASSFSTSDYNEQFF. DNA of the CDR3: TGCGCCAGCAGCTTTTCGACTAGCGACTACAATGAGCAGTTCTTC. Using reference TRBV5-1 and TRBJ2-1 for the parts outside the CDR3, the full variable domain is KAGVTQTPRYLIKTRGQQVTLSCSPISGHRSVSWYQQTPGQGLQFLFEYFSETQRNKGNFPGRFSGRQFSNSRSEMNVSTLELGDSALYLCASSFSTSDYNEQFFGPGTRLTVL.